This TCR beta chain derives from a study of T-cell memory formation after mild COVID-19 (dated by TCRdb to the early 2020s). For the wider study: TCR sequence clusters from the two donors were largely donor specific. T-cell clones expanding and contracting after mild COVID-19 in a couple of donors were tracked by longitudinal TCRalpha and TCRbeta repertoire sequencing. Two young, previously healthy adult volunteers made up the cohort, one male and one female.

The sample was run on an Illumina NovaSeq 6000. TCRalpha and TCRbeta cDNA libraries were built by 5'RACE with constant-segment primers, adding sample barcodes and unique molecular identifiers. RNA was extracted from every sample with Trizol reagent. Library amplification was performed in two PCR steps, and a second sample barcode and Illumina TruSeq adapters were introduced in the second step. Libraries were sequenced on an Illumina NovaSeq with 2 x 150 bp paired-end reads. On the study's bioinformatics: The reads were demultiplexed and collapsed into UMI-guided consensus sequences using migec v1.2.7. Using mixcr v2.1.11, UMI consensuses were aligned to TRA and TRB V and J templates and then assembled into clonotypes. Expanded or contracted clonotypes were those called significant by both edgeR and NoisET, with noise models trained on biological replicates. For edgeR calls, the thresholds were a false discovery rate-adjusted p below 0.01 and a log2 fold-change of 1. As an exploratory analysis of dynamics, PCA with hierarchical clustering was applied to max-normalized trajectories of the 1000 most abundant clonotypes. Separately sequenced CD4+ and CD8+ repertoires were used to assign the CD4 or CD8 phenotype of responding clones. The public reads were run again by TCRdb, first through fastp at Q25 and then through MiXCR, and only productive beta chains were kept. When rows share a CDR3 protein, they turn into one entry using the most common DNA and genes. The V and J calls here are based on TCRdb, not the publication. The sample includes about 270,000 distinct CDR3 sequences, with 15% to 20% observed a single time. Less than 30% of the sample rests with the top ten.

To note about this clonotype: The antigen it recognizes is unknown. Within one base of it there is no much larger clone, and no base qualities were kept.

From the cysteine through the phenylalanine, the CDR3 covers 14 amino acids. The DNA shown is the 42-base CDR3, in frame from base 1. As encoded in the germline V gene, CDR1 is MNHEY while CDR2 is SVGAGI. The V and J ends are trimmed by 1 base and 6 bases, leaving 7 bases between them. What the study reported, not specific to this receptor: From day 15 to 85, contracting clones showed balanced CD4/CD8 phenotypes, whereas a second wave of clones that expanded from day 15 to 37 leaned towards CD4+. Only a couple of mild cases were covered in the study, and larger cohorts including severe cases with pre-infection samples were considered necessary. Contracting CD4+ clones were found mainly in CM and EM memory subsets, while CD8+ clones were enriched in EMRA. The second-wave clones that peaked on day 37 were not confirmed to be SARS-CoV-2 specific. Some responding clones were detected in pre-infection memory, which suggested that pre-existing cross-reactive memory T cells had joined the SARS-CoV-2 response.

Ficoll-Paque density gradient centrifugation was used to isolate PBMCs. Recombination linked TRBV6-5 to TRBJ1-6, with no confidently assigned D gene. The sequence came from a man aged 18 to 30 who had mild COVID-19 (a few samples of this study predate the infection). The sample titles of this study are shuffled in the database, so cell type and time point are left out; the donor was told from shared clones. Material: PBMCs or a T cell subset sorted from them (not recorded which). The sequence in DNA is TGTGCCAGCAGTTACTATCATGGTAATTCACCCCTCCACTTT. This gives the protein CASSYYHGNSPLHF.